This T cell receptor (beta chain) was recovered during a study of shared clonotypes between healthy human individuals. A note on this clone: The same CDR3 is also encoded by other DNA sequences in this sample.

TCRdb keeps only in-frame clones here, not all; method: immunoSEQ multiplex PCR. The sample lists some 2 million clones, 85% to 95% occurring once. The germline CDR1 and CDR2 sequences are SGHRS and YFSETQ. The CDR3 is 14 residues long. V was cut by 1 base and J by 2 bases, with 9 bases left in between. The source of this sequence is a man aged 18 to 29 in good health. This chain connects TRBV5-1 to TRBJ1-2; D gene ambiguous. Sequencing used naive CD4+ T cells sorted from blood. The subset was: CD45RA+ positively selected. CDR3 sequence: CASSLTDPNYGYTF. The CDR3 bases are TGCGCCAGCAGCTTGACAGACCCCAACTATGGCTACACCTTC.